Included here is one TCR beta chain sequence, with context. What it binds is not known. CDR3 length: 14 amino acids. V lost 6 bases and J lost 1, with 13 bases in between. CDR1 and CDR2 (germline): SGHAT, FQNNGV. A sample-barcoded 5' primer and a J-beta primer mix were used in a second PCR of roughly 7 to 12 cycles. Every molecule of cDNA carried a tag from a template-switch adaptor with 12 random nucleotides. TCRdb independently ran MiXCR on the 5' RACE reads; one entry per CDR3 protein. The sample lists around 800,000 distinct CDR3 sequences; around half were seen once. The sample is drawn from a study of blood T cells in healthy people across ages. Per sample, a minimum of 6 million PBMCs were isolated. Study-level points and caveats: Roughly linear declines in TCR beta diversity per million T cells occurred with age. Researchers deemed the diversity estimates from one million T cells underestimates.

The chain carries TRBV11-2 and TRBJ2-7; D may correspond to TRBD1 or TRBD2 (5 bases each). The sample was blood. The receptor was derived from an elderly man in good health. The chain's CDR3 is CASRRLGESYEQYF. The DNA of the CDR3 is TGTGCCAGCAGGAGGTTGGGGGAGTCCTACGAGCAGTACTTC.